This T cell receptor (beta chain) was captured in a study of OX40 agonist ivuxolimab in advanced cancers. Study summary: Partial responses were observed in three patients, of whom one had hepatocellular carcinoma and two had cutaneous melanoma.

In the case of this clone: The antigen is unknown.

CDR1 is SGHVS and CDR2 is FNYEAQ in the germline V gene. This CDR3 spans 14 amino acids. Trimming removed 5 bases from V and 7 bases from J, with 18 bases in between. The data were produced by immunoSEQ multiplex PCR, yet TCRdb's version contains in-frame clones alone and is incomplete. The sample has 70,000 to 95,000 clones, 91% seen once. Findings of the study overall: No antigen was identified for the clonally expanded peripheral T cells.

This receptor was identified in an adult with an advanced solid tumor such as melanoma, head and neck, liver or kidney cancer. The sequences come from CD4+ or CD8+ T cells sorted from blood, collected in a trial of the OX40 agonist ivuxolimab. This rearrangement joins TRBV7-6 to TRBJ2-7, with D maybe TRBD2 (5 bases). Here the CDR3 DNA reads TGTGCCAGCAGCCCAGGCAGGACGGGGTGGGAGCAGTACTTC. Its translation: CASSPGRTGWEQYF. The whole variable domain, remainder taken from reference TRBV7-6 and TRBJ2-7, is GAGVSQSPRYKVTKRGQDVALRCDPISGHVSLYWYRQALGQGPEFLTYFNYEAQQDKSGLPNDRFSAERPEGSISTLTIQRTEQRDSAMYRCASSPGRTGWEQYFGPGTRLTVT.